Below, 12 T cell receptor beta chains from the same sample are listed, as sequenced in a study of T cell changes during pregnancy in multiple sclerosis. Sequenced by immunoSEQ multiplex PCR; TCRdb stores in-frame clones only, minus some. The table has 50,000 to 70,000 clones, 75% to 95% seen once. The material was peripheral blood, obtained in the third trimester of pregnancy. The receptors here all came from a female donor in good health, enrolled as a control in a pregnancy study.

The J gene is TRBJ1-2, the V gene TRBV7-9; 7 positions agree with TRBD1. The germline gives CDR1 SEHNR, CDR2 FQNEAQ (reference sequence). The trim removed 5 bases at V and 5 bases at J, leaving 17 bases unmatched. CDR3 length: 17 amino acids. The CDR3 protein is CASSDNSGGRGKYGYTF. The CDR3 nucleotides are TGTGCCAGCAGCGATAACTCGGGCGGCAGGGGGAAATATGGCTACACCTTC.

This chain uses TRBV6-4 with TRBJ2-2, with a weak D call TRBD2 (6 bases). CDR1 and CDR2 (germline): MRHNA, SNTAGT. The CDR3 length is 15 residues. Trimming stripped 0 bases from V and 7 bases from J, with 12 bases between. The CDR3 DNA reads as TGTGCCAGCAGTGACTCCCCGGGAGAAGGCGGGGAGCTGTTTTTT. Encoded protein: CASSDSPGEGGELFF.

CDR3 protein: CASSEATSGSYNEQFF. CDR3 DNA: TGTGCCAGCAGTGAAGCAACTAGCGGCTCCTACAATGAGCAGTTCTTC. The chain couples TRBV6-1 to TRBJ2-1; 8 bases map to TRBD2. V shed 0 bases, J shed 0 bases, and the junction held 1 base outside the gene matches. The length of the CDR3 is 16 residues. Germline loops: CDR1 MNHNS, CDR2 SASEGT.

The chain uses TRBV5-1 and TRBJ2-3, with TRBD1 matching 10 bases. V shed 2 bases, J shed 5 bases, and the junction held 2 bases outside the gene matches. The CDR3 covers 14 residues. Germline V CDR1 and CDR2: SGHRS, YFSETQ. The CDR3 DNA follows: TGCGCCAGCAGCTTACGGACAGGGGGAGATACGCAGTATTTT. Protein product: CASSLRTGGDTQYF.

J is TRBJ1-2 and V is TRBV18; the D gene is possibly TRBD1 (6 bases). Between the trimmed V and J ends, which lost 2 bases and 3 bases, there was a span of 13 bases. The germline CDR1 and CDR2 sequences are KGHSH and LQKENI. The CDR3 has 15 amino acids. The CDR3 sequence: CASSPAAGDDYGYTF. CDR3 DNA: TGTGCCAGCTCACCAGCGGCAGGGGACGACTATGGCTACACCTTC.

The gene calls are TRBV9 and TRBJ2-1; unclear D gene. Deletions cut 2 bases from V and 12 bases from J, with 9 bases between. The CDR3 loop spans 11 amino acids. Germline loops: CDR1 SGDLS, CDR2 YYNGEE. The CDR3 here is CASSVSRLQFF. Here the CDR3 DNA reads TGTGCCAGCAGCGTTAGTAGACTGCAGTTCTTC.

The chain is built from TRBV10-3 and TRBJ2-7; maybe TRBD1 (6 bases). CDR3 length equals 14 residues. The germline gives CDR1 ENHRY, CDR2 SYGVKD. Trimming shortened V by 6 bases and J by 4 bases, and 16 bases separated the two germline ends. DNA for the CDR3: TGTGCCATCAGAGAGACAGGCCAGATTTACGAGCAGTACTTC. Amino acids: CAIRETGQIYEQYF.

This rearrangement joins TRBV20-1 to TRBJ1-2; D remains ambiguous. There are 11 residues in the CDR3. CDR1 is DFQATT and CDR2 is SNEGSKA in the germline V gene (reference sequence). The CDR3 here is CGNWANYGYTF. CDR3 coding DNA: TGCGGAAATTGGGCGAACTATGGCTACACCTTC.

This chain joins TRBV10-2 and TRBJ1-1; D may be TRBD1 (6 bases). The CDR3 is 16 residues long. Germline V lookup: CDR1 WSHSY, CDR2 SAAADI. The ends were cut back, 7 bases at V and 0 bases at J, with 18 bases in the middle. In nucleotides, the CDR3 is TGCGCCAGCACCATACAGGGTCTTCTTATGAACACTGAAGCTTTCTTT. Translating it yields CASTIQGLLMNTEAFF.

This rearrangement joins TRBV6-5 to TRBJ2-7; 11 nucleotides align to TRBD1. CDR1 is MNHEY, CDR2 SVGAGI, per germline. V dropped 7 bases and J dropped 4; count of bases not matched to a gene: 9. CDR3 size: 15 residues. The CDR3 loop reads CASTTTGTGGYEQYF. CDR3 in DNA: TGTGCCAGCACTACCACCGGGACAGGGGGTTACGAGCAGTACTTC.

This chain connects TRBV7-9 to TRBJ2-3, with TRBD1 identical over 8 bases. CDR1 SEHNR and CDR2 FQNEAQ come from the germline V gene (reference sequence). This CDR3 has 15 amino acids. Trimming cost V 2 bases and J 5 bases; bases outside gene matches: 6. CDR3 DNA sequence: TGTGCCAGCAGCTTAAGGACAGGGTCGGTAGATACGCAGTATTTT. The encoded protein is CASSLRTGSVDTQYF.

The J gene is TRBJ1-1, the V gene TRBV27; 7 nucleotides agree with TRBD1. V shed 5 bases and J 3 bases; nucleotides not matched to a gene: 6. Germline lookup yields CDR1 MNHEY and CDR2 SMNVEV (reference sequence). The CDR3 sequence is 14 residues long. The CDR3: CASSRGQFDTEAFF. In DNA form, the CDR3 reads TGTGCCAGCAGTAGGGGACAGTTCGACACTGAAGCTTTCTTT.